The 17 T cell receptor beta chains below all came from one sample that was sequenced in a study of blood T cell repertoires in COVID-19. Generated by immunoSEQ multiplex PCR, the TCRdb table keeps only in-frame clones and is missing some. The table records about 400,000 clones, roughly 90% of them present only once. The source material was peripheral blood. The source of these receptors is a man aged 35 to 55 with acute or convalescent COVID-19.

V usage is TRBV18 and J usage is TRBJ1-4; a possible D gene is TRBD1 (5 bases). This CDR3 region has 15 residues. Germline CDR1 and CDR2: KGHSH and LQKENI. The V gene lost 1 base and the J gene lost 7 bases, with 13 bases spanning the gap. DNA of the CDR3: TGTGCCAGCTCACCACGGAGCAGGGCTGCTGAAAAACTGTTTTTT. This encodes CASSPRSRAAEKLFF.

The chain uses TRBV27 and TRBJ1-1; 7 nucleotides align to TRBD1. Trimming took 4 bases from V and 5 from J; bases not matched to a gene: 13. The V gene's germline CDR1 is MNHEY and CDR2 SMNVEV (reference sequence). The CDR3 has 16 residues. CDR3 region: CASSSSGTVSGTEAFF. The CDR3 nucleotides read TGTGCCAGCAGTTCGAGTGGGACAGTCTCGGGGACTGAAGCTTTCTTT.

This clone occurred once. The chain couples TRBV5-4 to TRBJ1-2; TRBD1 agrees at 7 bases. The ends lost 0 bases at V and 4 bases at J; junction bases unmatched: 6. This CDR3 is built from 15 residues. Germline values: CDR1 SGHNT, CDR2 YYREEE (reference sequence). In DNA, the CDR3 is TGTGCCAGCAGCTTGGGAGGGGGCCGCCCCTATGGCTACACCTTC. This sequence encodes CASSLGGGRPYGYTF.

The chain employs TRBV7-6 and TRBJ1-3, with 9 bases fitting TRBD1. Germline V gene lookup returns CDR1 SGHVS and CDR2 FNYEAQ. The CDR3 totals 16 residues. Unmatched junction bases numbered 7, after V lost 5 bases and J lost 2 bases. The CDR3 DNA reads as TGTGCCAGCAGCCCAAGACAGGGGGGCACTGGAAACACCATATATTTT. Residues: CASSPRQGGTGNTIYF.

V and J are TRBV6-4 and TRBJ2-1; no clear D. The ends were cut back, 5 bases at V and 6 bases at J, with 11 bases in the middle. The CDR3 loop spans 13 amino acids. Per the germline V gene, CDR1 is MRHNA and CDR2 is SNTAGT. The CDR3 coding sequence is TGTGCCAGCAGTACCGACTTAATCAATGAGCAGTTCTTC. Amino acid sequence: CASSTDLINEQFF.

The chain joins TRBV16 to TRBJ2-2; 7 bases are a match to TRBD1. V lost 1 base, J lost 1 base, and 3 bases stayed unmatched. The CDR3 extends over 16 amino acids. Germline V gives CDR1 KGHSY, CDR2 FQNENV. CDR3 region: CASSQFRTGNTGELFF. DNA of the CDR3: TGTGCCAGCAGCCAATTCCGGACAGGGAACACCGGGGAGCTGTTTTTT. Drawing the rest from reference TRBV16 and TRBJ2-2, the complete variable domain is GEEVAQTPKHLVRGEGQKAKLYCAPIKGHSYVFWYQQVLKNEFKFLISFQNENVFDETGMPKERFSAKCLPNSPCSLEIQATKLEDSAVYFCASSQFRTGNTGELFFGEGSRLTVL.

Only a few counts were recorded for this clone. The chain couples TRBV12-3 or TRBV12-4 to TRBJ2-7, with 7 bases identical to TRBD1. The CDR3 is 13 residues long. The V gene end was trimmed by 4 bases and the J gene end by 4 bases; junction bases not matched to a gene: 4. CDR3 DNA: TGTGCCAGCAGTTCCACAGGGGCTTACGAGCAGTACTTC. This sequence encodes CASSSTGAYEQYF.

V is TRBV29-1 and J is TRBJ1-2, with TRBD1 matching over 9 bases. V shed 5 bases and J 2 bases; nucleotides not matched to a gene: 3. The CDR3 length is 13 residues. Germline CDR1 reads SQVTM; CDR2 reads ANQGSEA. The CDR3 sequence: CSVPGTGNYGYTF. The CDR3 DNA sequence: TGCAGCGTTCCCGGGACAGGGAACTATGGCTACACCTTC.

The chain recombines TRBV5-4 with TRBJ2-7, with TRBD2 identical over 7 bases. Germline V CDR1 and CDR2: SGHNT, YYREEE (reference sequence). The CDR3 has 17 residues. The V gene end was trimmed by 3 bases and the J gene end by 1 base; junction bases not matched to a gene: 13. The CDR3 protein is CASSSYGGGRKSYEQYF. CDR3 nucleotide sequence: TGTGCCAGCAGCTCCTATGGCGGGGGAAGAAAATCCTACGAGCAGTACTTC.

The chain combines TRBV28 with TRBJ1-6; possible D gene TRBD1, 6 bases. Germline CDR1 MDHEN, CDR2 SYDVKM. V shed 2 bases and J shed 7 bases, with 12 bases lying between them. The length of the CDR3 is 15 residues. The CDR3 DNA reads as TGTGCCAGCAGTTTAGGGCAGGGGTGGAATTCACCCCTCCACTTT. Its protein is CASSLGQGWNSPLHF.

CDR3 region: CASSYSGWQTEAFF. CDR3 nucleotides: TGTGCCAGCAGTTACTCGGGTTGGCAGACAGAAGCTTTCTTT. The V gene is TRBV6-6, the J gene TRBJ1-1; D unresolved. Trimming left V 0 bases short and J 8 bases short, with 13 bases between. The CDR3 consists of 14 residues. CDR1 is MNHNY and CDR2 is SVGAGI in the germline V gene (reference sequence).

A few counts support this clone. The gene calls are TRBV7-2 and TRBJ1-1; 12 bases map to TRBD1. Per the germline V gene, CDR1 is SGHTA and CDR2 is FQGNSA. V dropped 4 bases and J dropped 5; count of bases not matched to a gene: 8. This CDR3 contains 16 residues. CDR3 nucleotide sequence: TGTGCCAGCAGCTGGCGGGACAGGGGGCCTCTGACTGAAGCTTTCTTT. The encoded protein is CASSWRDRGPLTEAFF.

This clone appeared a single time. The chain joins TRBV7-9 to TRBJ1-2; D ambiguous. Trimming took 5 bases from V and 2 from J, leaving 12 bases between them. Per germline, CDR1 SEHNR and CDR2 FQNEAQ (reference sequence). The CDR3 has 14 residues. The CDR3 sequence is CASSPKTSNYGYTF. The CDR3 DNA follows: TGTGCCAGCAGCCCAAAGACATCCAACTATGGCTACACCTTC.

The chain recombines TRBV27 with TRBJ2-3, with D possibly being TRBD2 (5 bases). In germline, CDR1 is MNHEY, CDR2 SMNVEV (reference sequence). CDR3 length: 16 residues. The V end lost 4 bases, the J end lost 1 base, and 15 bases lay between the germline ends. The CDR3 region is CASSSLAPQGTDTQYF. The CDR3 nucleotides are TGTGCCAGCAGTTCATTAGCGCCCCAGGGCACAGATACGCAGTATTTT.

The J gene is TRBJ1-2, the V gene TRBV6-1, with D perhaps matching TRBD1 (5 bases). V was shortened by 6 bases and J by 3 bases, with 29 bases between the two germline ends. This CDR3 is built from 19 residues. Germline lookup yields CDR1 MNHNS and CDR2 SASEGT. Here the CDR3 DNA reads TGTGCCAGCAGCGAAAATCCACCTACGACAGTCTCTTTAGACTATGGCTACACCTTC. This gives the protein CASSENPPTTVSLDYGYTF.

The chain couples TRBV7-9 to TRBJ2-1; no clear D gene. Trimming shortened V by 4 bases and J by 4 bases, and 11 bases separated the two germline ends. CDR1 is SEHNR and CDR2 is FQNEAQ in the germline V gene (reference sequence). The CDR3 covers 14 residues. The CDR3 region is CASSSFDTYNEQFF. The DNA of the CDR3 is TGTGCCAGCAGCTCTTTTGACACTTACAATGAGCAGTTCTTC.

In its sample, this clone was seen a few times. V and J are TRBV6-5 and TRBJ1-5; D gene unclear. Germline CDR1 reads MNHEY; CDR2 reads SVGAGI. The germline V and J ends were trimmed by 0 bases and 6 bases, with 6 bases remaining between them. This CDR3 is 13 amino acids long. In nucleotides, the CDR3 is TGTGCCAGCAGTTACTCCGGGGTTCAGCCCCAGCATTTT. Protein sequence: CASSYSGVQPQHF.